This record covers a single T cell receptor (beta chain). The count of this clone is one. Its binding antigen is unknown. Per-nucleotide qualities are absent, and no much larger clonotype sits a single base away. The data derive from a study of blood T cell repertoires in COVID-19 (TCRdb year 2020). About the investigation overall: Samples covering the acute and convalescent phases of COVID-19 were provided by collaborators in the United States, Italy and Spain. The prospective study material was composed of cDNA or gDNA derived from T cells, B-cell-depleted T cells, or PBMCs. Subjects who had been exposed to COVID-19, were actively infected with it, or had recovered from it provided the deeply sampled blood TCRbeta repertoires that made up the dataset. The repertoires were released in a freely available public database intended as a resource for research on the immune response to SARS-CoV-2. Samples came from the ongoing ImmuneRACE study (first 160 participants) plus 1,254 subjects from 6 global collaborators. A de-identified subject ID, COVID-19 status, age in years and sex were almost always included in the sample metadata. Where available, HLA class I and class II types were taken from metadata supplied by the sample provider and were not determined by assay-based typing.

TCRbeta CDR3 regions were amplified from genomic DNA using the immunoSEQ Assay, a bias-controlled multiplex PCR. Per the authors' processing: The number of nucleated cells in each sample was estimated from the amplification of reference gene primers within the assay. To quantify the absolute abundance of each unique TCRbeta CDR3 rearrangement, sequence reads were collapsed and filtered. For each sample, productive Simpson clonality was calculated as the square root of Simpson's diversity index over productive rearrangements. TCRdb holds this immuneACCESS table with in-frame rearrangements only. Some clones are missing; in checked studies, unresolved V genes explain under half, and the rest has no known cause. V and J calls and clone size are given by that table; D and trimming were obtained from the DNA. This sample has 300,000 to 450,000 clones in its table, and approximately 87% of those were observed once. The biggest ten clones account for 10% of the sample.

One collaborating source in Seattle enrolled patients during active infection and followed them longitudinally through the course of disease. The collaborating institutions used their own protocols to collect whole blood in K2EDTA tubes. For TCRbeta analysis, collaborators shipped samples as frozen whole blood, isolated PBMCs, or DNA extracted from either of those sample types. Taken from the germline V gene, the CDR1 and CDR2 loops are MDHEN and SYDVKM. Taken from cysteine to phenylalanine, the CDR3 has 14 residues. Left in the record is the CDR3 DNA by itself, 42 bases read in frame from the first base. Unmatched junction bases come to 7, with V trimmed by 7 bases and J by 2 bases. The study at large found these results: How much clinical and demographic metadata was included differed by source and by participant, and the metadata was provided uncurated.

The sample was peripheral blood. The receptor chain draws on TRBV28 and TRBJ1-2; the central 7 bases match TRBD1. The clonotype comes from a woman in her twenties or thirties with COVID-19, enrolled during active disease. The encoded CDR3 is CASTIQGLNYGYTF. The DNA reads TGTGCCAGCACCATACAGGGGTTAAACTATGGCTACACCTTC.